Listed below are T cell receptor beta chains from one sample, sequenced in a study of CD8 T cell repertoires and HIV-1 epitope variants. The repertoire was sequenced with immunoSEQ multiplex PCR; TCRdb's copy has only in-frame clones and lacks some. The table lists tens of thousands of clones, roughly four fifths of them singletons. The specimen sequenced was uncultured baseline CD8+ T cells from peripheral blood mononuclear cells (PBMCs). All receptors derive from a male donor with HIV. The CDR3 runs from the conserved cysteine through the conserved F or W. Fields, in order: V gene, D gene, clone size, J gene, CDR3 DNA, CDR3 protein. D genes are given only for firm matches. Size tells how often a clone was seen (once, few, many) or the class of an expanded clone, and some rows leave it out.

v_call: TRBV30
d_call: .
clone_size: few
j_call: TRBJ1-1
cdr3_nt: TGTGCCTGGAGTGTAGGGGGGCTCACTGAAGCTTTCTTT
cdr3_aa: CAWSVGGLTEAFF

v_call: TRBV9
d_call: TRBD1
clone_size: .
j_call: TRBJ2-7
cdr3_nt: TGTGCCAGCAGCGCGGACAGGGGGCGGGAGCAGTACTTC
cdr3_aa: CASSADRGREQYF

v_call: TRBV7-8
d_call: TRBD2
clone_size: .
j_call: TRBJ2-1
cdr3_nt: TGTGCCAGCAGCTTAGCGGTCGGGGGGGCCTACAATGAGCAGTTCTTC
cdr3_aa: CASSLAVGGAYNEQFF

v_call: TRBV6-5
d_call: .
clone_size: .
j_call: TRBJ1-5
cdr3_nt: TGTGCCAGCAGTCGGGATCACTTCGGCAATCAGCCCCAGCATTTT
cdr3_aa: CASSRDHFGNQPQHF

v_call: TRBV28
d_call: .
clone_size: .
j_call: TRBJ1-3
cdr3_nt: TGTGCCAGCAGTTCGGGGGGGACATCTGGAAACACCATATATTTT
cdr3_aa: CASSSGGTSGNTIYF

v_call: TRBV6-1
d_call: TRBD1
clone_size: .
j_call: TRBJ1-4
cdr3_nt: TGTGCCAGCAGTGACGGGGACAGGGTGGGTGAAAAACTGTTTTTT
cdr3_aa: CASSDGDRVGEKLFF

v_call: TRBV7-2
d_call: .
clone_size: few
j_call: TRBJ1-3
cdr3_nt: TGTGCCAGCAGCTTAGCGCTAAACAGGGCAGGAAACACCATATATTTT
cdr3_aa: CASSLALNRAGNTIYF

v_call: TRBV28
d_call: .
clone_size: .
j_call: TRBJ2-7
cdr3_nt: TGTGCCAGCCAGAGGGGCGAGCAGTACTTC
cdr3_aa: CASQRGEQYF

v_call: TRBV7-2
d_call: TRBD2
clone_size: .
j_call: TRBJ2-7
cdr3_nt: TGTGCCAGCAGCGCGCGGGGGTTGAGGACACCCTCCTACGAGCAGTACTTC
cdr3_aa: CASSARGLRTPSYEQYF

v_call: TRBV7-8
d_call: .
clone_size: .
j_call: TRBJ2-4
cdr3_nt: TGTGCCAGCAGCTTAGGGGGGAAAAAAAACATTCAGTACTTC
cdr3_aa: CASSLGGKKNIQYF

v_call: TRBV28
d_call: .
clone_size: .
j_call: TRBJ1-3
cdr3_nt: TGTGCCAGCAGTTTATCCGGAACGGAGAGCTCTGGAAACACCATATATTTT
cdr3_aa: CASSLSGTESSGNTIYF

v_call: TRBV18
d_call: .
clone_size: .
j_call: TRBJ2-5
cdr3_nt: TGTGCCAGCTCATATGCTAACGAGCCAGAAGAGACCCAGTACTTC
cdr3_aa: CASSYANEPEETQYF

v_call: TRBV7-2
d_call: .
clone_size: few
j_call: TRBJ2-3
cdr3_nt: TGTGCCAGCAGCTTGTGGGGGGATACGCAGTATTTT
cdr3_aa: CASSLWGDTQYF

v_call: TRBV30
d_call: .
clone_size: .
j_call: TRBJ1-1
cdr3_nt: TGTGCCTGGAGTGGCCCCCGGGGAGGGAAGACTGAAGCTTTCTTT
cdr3_aa: CAWSGPRGGKTEAFF

v_call: TRBV29-1
d_call: .
clone_size: .
j_call: TRBJ2-2
cdr3_nt: TGCAGCGTTGAAGGGACACCGACCGGGGAGCTGTTTTTT
cdr3_aa: CSVEGTPTGELFF

v_call: TRBV5-1
d_call: TRBD2
clone_size: .
j_call: TRBJ2-7
cdr3_nt: TGCGCCAGCAGCTCCACTAGCGGGAGACCCTACGAGCAGTACTTC
cdr3_aa: CASSSTSGRPYEQYF

v_call: TRBV9
d_call: .
clone_size: .
j_call: TRBJ1-4
cdr3_nt: TGTGCCAGCAGCCTTAGGGGAAATTCTAATGAAAAACTGTTTTTT
cdr3_aa: CASSLRGNSNEKLFF

v_call: TRBV7-9
d_call: TRBD1
clone_size: .
j_call: TRBJ2-1
cdr3_nt: TGTGCCAGCAGCTTAGCGAGTGGTGGGGACAGGAGCTCCTACAATGAGCAGTTCTTC
cdr3_aa: CASSLASGGDRSSYNEQFF

v_call: TRBV19
d_call: .
clone_size: .
j_call: TRBJ1-5
cdr3_nt: TGTGCCAGTAGTGGGGTGACAGGAGGTAGCAATCAGCCCCAGCATTTT
cdr3_aa: CASSGVTGGSNQPQHF

v_call: TRBV19
d_call: .
clone_size: few
j_call: TRBJ2-2
cdr3_nt: TGTGCCAGTAGTATTTCGACAGTGAACACCGGGGAGCTGTTTTTT
cdr3_aa: CASSISTVNTGELFF

v_call: TRBV5-1
d_call: TRBD2
clone_size: few
j_call: TRBJ2-7
cdr3_nt: TGCGCCAGCAGGGCGTGGCCTAGCGGATACGAGCAGTACTTC
cdr3_aa: CASRAWPSGYEQYF

v_call: TRBV19
d_call: TRBD1
clone_size: .
j_call: TRBJ1-1
cdr3_nt: TGTGCCAGTAGTCGGGGGGACAGGGTAGAAACTGAAGCTTTCTTT
cdr3_aa: CASSRGDRVETEAFF

v_call: TRBV7-2
d_call: TRBD1
clone_size: .
j_call: TRBJ1-2
cdr3_nt: TGTGCCAGCAGCCCCGGGACAGTCGGGGCCTACACCTTC
cdr3_aa: CASSPGTVGAYTF

v_call: TRBV30
d_call: TRBD1
clone_size: .
j_call: TRBJ1-5
cdr3_nt: TGTGCCTGGAGTAACACCAGGGGGCAGCCCCAGCATTTT
cdr3_aa: CAWSNTRGQPQHF

v_call: TRBV28
d_call: .
clone_size: .
j_call: TRBJ1-5
cdr3_nt: TGTGCCAGCAGTTTACCGCAGGTTAGACAGCCCCAGCATTTT
cdr3_aa: CASSLPQVRQPQHF

v_call: TRBV5-1
d_call: .
clone_size: .
j_call: TRBJ1-3
cdr3_nt: TGCGCCAGCAGCTTGGGTTGGATCTACTCTGGAAACACCATATATTTT
cdr3_aa: CASSLGWIYSGNTIYF

v_call: TRBV28
d_call: .
clone_size: .
j_call: TRBJ2-3
cdr3_nt: TGTGCCAGCAGTCTGCTTGAAGATACGCAGTATTTT
cdr3_aa: CASSLLEDTQYF

v_call: TRBV28
d_call: TRBD2
clone_size: .
j_call: TRBJ2-1
cdr3_nt: TGTGCCACTCTGGGGAGGGGACAGGGGACTAGCGGGAGTTCCTACAATGAGCAGTTCTTC
cdr3_aa: CATLGRGQGTSGSSYNEQFF

v_call: TRBV28
d_call: TRBD1
clone_size: .
j_call: TRBJ1-2
cdr3_nt: TGTGCCAGCAGTTTCGGGACAGGGCTTCGTGGCTACACCTTC
cdr3_aa: CASSFGTGLRGYTF